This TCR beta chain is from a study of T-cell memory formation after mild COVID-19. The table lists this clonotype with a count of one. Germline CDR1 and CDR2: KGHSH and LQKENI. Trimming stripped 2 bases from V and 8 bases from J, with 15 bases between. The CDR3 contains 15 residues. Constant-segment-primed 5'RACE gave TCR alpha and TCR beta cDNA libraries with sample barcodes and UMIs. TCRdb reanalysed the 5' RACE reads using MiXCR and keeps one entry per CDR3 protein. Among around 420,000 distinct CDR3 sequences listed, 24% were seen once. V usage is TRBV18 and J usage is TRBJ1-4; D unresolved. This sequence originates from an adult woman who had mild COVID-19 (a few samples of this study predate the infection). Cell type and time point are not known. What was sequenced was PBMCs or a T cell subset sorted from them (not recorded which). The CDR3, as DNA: TGTGCCAGCTCACCAGAGTATGGTCGGGGAGAAAAACTGTTTTTT. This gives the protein CASSPEYGRGEKLFF.